What follows are 10 T cell receptor beta chains derived from one specimen sequenced in a study of shared clonotypes between healthy human individuals (TCRdb year 2020). The receptor library was made with the immunoSEQ multiplex PCR assay. The source is immuneACCESS, and TCRdb retained only in-frame sequences with V and J called. Part of the clones is not carried over; for the studies checked, unresolved V genes explain less than half of this, and the remainder is unexplained. This sample has 2 million to 3 million clones in its table, and 93% of those were observed once. The top ten clones comprise roughly 0.36% of the sample. Source material: naive CD4+ T cells from PBMCs. The meaning of the sample's cell subset or site label: CD45RA+ positively selected. The receptors derive from a man between 18 and 29 years old in good health. Some clones in this sample may be carry-over from other donors' samples.

A remark on this clone: Its ends do not fully match the called genes, so a read error is possible. The chain combines TRBV5-1 with TRBJ2-5, with 7 bases fitting TRBD2. CDR3 length equals 13 residues. Germline V gene sequence: CDR1 SGHRS, CDR2 YFSETQ. In nucleotides, the CDR3 is TGCGCCAGCACCTTGGGGGGGGAAGAGACCCAGTACTTC. Translated: CASTLGGEETQYF.

The V gene is TRBV19, the J gene TRBJ2-7; D gene unclear. This CDR3 has 13 amino acids. Trimming cost V 5 bases and J 0 bases, with 8 bases left between them. In germline, CDR1 is LNHDA, CDR2 SQIVND (reference sequence). This CDR3 reads CASSPTFSYEQYF. As DNA, the CDR3 is TGTGCCAGTAGTCCCACTTTCTCCTACGAGCAGTACTTC.

The chain links TRBV5-1 to TRBJ1-5; D is undetermined. The CDR3 totals 13 residues. The V end was cut by 4 bases, the J end by 7 bases, with 12 bases between. CDR1 is SGHRS and CDR2 is YFSETQ in the germline V gene. The CDR3: CASSPEGGQPQHF. CDR3 in DNA: TGCGCCAGCAGCCCCGAGGGAGGGCAGCCCCAGCATTTT.

This chain joins TRBV18 and TRBJ2-7, with D hard to call. The CDR3 runs to 13 residues. V was pared by 2 bases and J by 5 bases, with 10 bases between. The germline gives CDR1 KGHSH, CDR2 LQKENI. Here the CDR3 reads CASSPSLRDEQYF. CDR3 DNA: TGTGCCAGCTCACCATCCCTACGTGACGAGCAGTACTTC.

This clone was recorded only once. The V call is TRBV28, the J call TRBJ1-1; 11 bases are shared with TRBD1. The CDR3 length is 17 residues. Per germline, CDR1 MDHEN and CDR2 SYDVKM. The V gene end was trimmed by 2 bases and the J gene end by 1 base; junction bases not matched to a gene: 6. The CDR3 nucleotides read TGTGCCAGCAGTTTACTTATAGGACAGGGGGCGAACACTGAAGCTTTCTTT. It encodes CASSLLIGQGANTEAFF. Looking up the rest from reference TRBV28 and TRBJ1-1 gives the full variable domain: DVKVTQSSRYLVKRTGEKVFLECVQDMDHENMFWYRQDPGLGLRLIYFSYDVKMKEKGDIPEGYSVSREKKERFSLILESASTNQTSMYLCASSLLIGQGANTEAFFGQGTRLTVV.

This clone was detected a few times. Other nucleotide sequences in the sample specify the same CDR3. The J gene is TRBJ1-1, the V gene TRBV7-9, with TRBD1 matching 9 bases. J gave up 3 bases and V 3 bases, and 2 bases lay outside the gene matches. The CDR3 spans 14 residues. From germline, CDR1 is SEHNR and CDR2 FQNEAQ (reference sequence). Here the CDR3 DNA reads TGTGCCAGCAGCTTGCGGGACAGGGACACTGAAGCTTTCTTT. Translation gives CASSLRDRDTEAFF.

The V call is TRBV28, the J call TRBJ1-4; the D gene is possibly TRBD1 (6 bases). Trimming pared 6 bases from V and 5 bases from J, leaving 13 bases between. This CDR3 is built from 14 residues. Per the germline V gene, CDR1 is MDHEN and CDR2 is SYDVKM. Written as DNA, the CDR3 is TGTGCCAGCAGCCCCGACAGGCGAAATGAAAAACTGTTTTTT. Its protein is CASSPDRRNEKLFF. The full variable domain, rest sourced from reference TRBV28 and TRBJ1-4, is DVKVTQSSRYLVKRTGEKVFLECVQDMDHENMFWYRQDPGLGLRLIYFSYDVKMKEKGDIPEGYSVSREKKERFSLILESASTNQTSMYLCASSPDRRNEKLFFGSGTQLSVL.

J is TRBJ2-1 and V is TRBV6-5; TRBD2 is a possible D gene (5 bases). The CDR3 extends over 13 amino acids. With 2 bases removed from V and 15 bases from J, the gap between germline ends came to 17 bases. Per the germline V gene, CDR1 is MNHEY and CDR2 is SVGAGI. The CDR3 DNA reads as TGTGCCAGCAGTTACACTTTGGGAGCGAGACGGTTCTTC. Amino acids: CASSYTLGARRFF.

This clone has just one count. The genes are TRBV28 and TRBJ1-1, with TRBD1 identical over 10 bases. The V gene's germline CDR1 is MDHEN and CDR2 SYDVKM. Unmatched junction bases numbered 9, after V lost 4 bases and J lost 1 base. The CDR3 loop spans 17 amino acids. The DNA of the CDR3 is TGTGCCAGCAGTTCCCCGGGGACAGGGGCTAGGAACACTGAAGCTTTCTTT. This translates into CASSSPGTGARNTEAFF.

The V call is TRBV2, the J call TRBJ1-5; D call uncertain. The CDR3 loop spans 14 amino acids. Between the trimmed V and J ends, which lost 5 bases and 1 base, there was a span of 9 bases. Germline lookup yields CDR1 SNHLY and CDR2 FYNNEI. CDR3 DNA sequence: TGTGCCAGCAGTATTCAAACGAGCAATCAGCCCCAGCATTTT. This sequence encodes CASSIQTSNQPQHF. Supplemented by reference TRBV2 and TRBJ1-5, the full variable domain reads EPEVTQTPSHQVTQMGQEVILRCVPISNHLYFYWYRQILGQKVEFLVSFYNNEISEKSEIFDDQFSVERPDGSNFTLKIRSTKLEDSAMYFCASSIQTSNQPQHFGDGTRLSIL.